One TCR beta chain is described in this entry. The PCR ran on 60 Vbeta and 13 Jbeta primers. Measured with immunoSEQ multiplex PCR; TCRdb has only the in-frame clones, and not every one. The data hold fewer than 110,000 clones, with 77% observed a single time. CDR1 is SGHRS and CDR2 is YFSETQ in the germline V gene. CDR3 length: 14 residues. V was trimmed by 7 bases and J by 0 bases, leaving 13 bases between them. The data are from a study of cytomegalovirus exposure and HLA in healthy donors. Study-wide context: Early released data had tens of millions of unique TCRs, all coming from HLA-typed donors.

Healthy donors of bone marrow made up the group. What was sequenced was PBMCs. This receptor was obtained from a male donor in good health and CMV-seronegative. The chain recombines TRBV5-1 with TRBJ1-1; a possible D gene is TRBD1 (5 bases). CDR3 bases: TGCGCCAGCTATAACGACAGACTGAACACTGAAGCTTTCTTT. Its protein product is CASYNDRLNTEAFF.